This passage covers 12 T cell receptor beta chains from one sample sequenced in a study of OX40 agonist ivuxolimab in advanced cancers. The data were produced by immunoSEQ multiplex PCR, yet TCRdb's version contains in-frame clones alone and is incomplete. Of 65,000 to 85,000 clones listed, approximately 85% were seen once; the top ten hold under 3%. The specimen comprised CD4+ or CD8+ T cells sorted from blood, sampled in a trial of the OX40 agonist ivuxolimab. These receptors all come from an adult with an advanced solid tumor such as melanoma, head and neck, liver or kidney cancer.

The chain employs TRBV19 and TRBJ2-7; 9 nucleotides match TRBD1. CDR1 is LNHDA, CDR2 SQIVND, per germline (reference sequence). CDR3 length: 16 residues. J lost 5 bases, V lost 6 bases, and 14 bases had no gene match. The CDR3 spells CASRETGTGNVDEQYF. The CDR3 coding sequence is TGTGCCAGTAGGGAGACCGGGACAGGGAATGTGGACGAGCAGTACTTC. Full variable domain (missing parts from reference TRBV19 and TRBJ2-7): DGGITQSPKYLFRKEGQNVTLSCEQNLNHDAMYWYRQDPGQGLRLIYYSQIVNDFQKGDIAEGYSVSREKKESFPLTVTSAQKNPTAFYLCASRETGTGNVDEQYFGPGTRLTVT.

The CDR3 bases are TGTGCCAGCAGCCCCCTTGGACTAGTAGCCGAGACCCAGTACTTC. It encodes CASSPLGLVAETQYF. The chain employs TRBV11-2 and TRBJ2-5; 7 bases are a match to TRBD2. Per germline, CDR1 SGHAT and CDR2 FQNNGV. This CDR3 contains 15 residues. With 5 bases clipped from V and 5 bases from J, the junction kept 11 bases outside the gene matches.

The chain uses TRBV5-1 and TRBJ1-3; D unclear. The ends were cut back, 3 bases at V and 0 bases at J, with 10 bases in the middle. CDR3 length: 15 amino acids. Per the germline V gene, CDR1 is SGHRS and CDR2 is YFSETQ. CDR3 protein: CASSYWGNSGNTIYF. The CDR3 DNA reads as TGCGCCAGCAGCTATTGGGGTAACTCTGGAAACACCATATATTTT.

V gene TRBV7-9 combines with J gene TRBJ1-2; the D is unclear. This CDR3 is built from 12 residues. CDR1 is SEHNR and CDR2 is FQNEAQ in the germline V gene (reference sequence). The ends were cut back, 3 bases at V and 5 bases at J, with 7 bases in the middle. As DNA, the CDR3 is TGTGCCAGCAGCTTCGGGGAGTATGGCTACACCTTC. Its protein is CASSFGEYGYTF.

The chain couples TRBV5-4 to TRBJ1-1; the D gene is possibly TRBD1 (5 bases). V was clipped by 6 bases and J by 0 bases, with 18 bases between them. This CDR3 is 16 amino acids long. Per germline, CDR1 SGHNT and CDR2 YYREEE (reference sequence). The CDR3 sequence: CASTRGLGGVNTEAFF. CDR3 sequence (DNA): TGTGCCAGCACCCGAGGCCTCGGGGGAGTGAACACTGAAGCTTTCTTT. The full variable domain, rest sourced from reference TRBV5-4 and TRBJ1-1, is ETGVTQSPTHLIKTRGQQVTLRCSSQSGHNTVSWYQQALGQGPQFIFQYYREEENGRGNFPPRFSGLQFPNYSSELNVNALELDDSALYLCASTRGLGGVNTEAFFGQGTRLTVV.

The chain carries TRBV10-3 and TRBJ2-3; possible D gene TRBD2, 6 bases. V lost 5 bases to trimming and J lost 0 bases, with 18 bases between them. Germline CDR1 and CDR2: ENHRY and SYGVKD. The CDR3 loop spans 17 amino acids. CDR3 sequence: CAISTTGGGRSTDTQYF. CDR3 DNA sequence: TGTGCCATCAGTACCACCGGTGGGGGGAGGAGCACAGATACGCAGTATTTT.

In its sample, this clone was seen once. DNA for the CDR3: TGTGCCAGTACCAAACGGACTGATTACACAGATACGCAGTATTTT. Its protein product is CASTKRTDYTDTQYF. This chain uses TRBV5-5 with TRBJ2-3; possible D gene TRBD2, 5 bases. V gave up 8 bases and J gave up 2 bases, with 18 bases separating them. The germline V gene encodes CDR1 SGHKS and CDR2 YYEKEE (reference sequence). The CDR3 covers 15 residues.

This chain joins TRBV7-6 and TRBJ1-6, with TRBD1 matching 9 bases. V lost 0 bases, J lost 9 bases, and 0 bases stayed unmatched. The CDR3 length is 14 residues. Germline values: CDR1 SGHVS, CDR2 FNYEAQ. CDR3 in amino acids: CASSLATGGSPLHF. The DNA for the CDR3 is TGTGCCAGCAGCTTAGCGACAGGGGGTTCACCCCTCCACTTT.

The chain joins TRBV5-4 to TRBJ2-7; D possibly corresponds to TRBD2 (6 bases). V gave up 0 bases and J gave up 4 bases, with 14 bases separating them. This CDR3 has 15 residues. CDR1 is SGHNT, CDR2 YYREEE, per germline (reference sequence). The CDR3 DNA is TGTGCCAGCAGCTTGGATTCCCCTAGCGTGTACGAGCAGTACTTC. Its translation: CASSLDSPSVYEQYF. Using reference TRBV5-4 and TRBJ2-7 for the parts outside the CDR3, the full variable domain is ETGVTQSPTHLIKTRGQQVTLRCSSQSGHNTVSWYQQALGQGPQFIFQYYREEENGRGNFPPRFSGLQFPNYSSELNVNALELDDSALYLCASSLDSPSVYEQYFGPGTRLTVT.

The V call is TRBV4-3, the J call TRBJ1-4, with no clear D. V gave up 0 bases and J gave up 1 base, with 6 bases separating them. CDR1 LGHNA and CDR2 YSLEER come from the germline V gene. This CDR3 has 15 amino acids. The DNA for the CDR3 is TGCGCCAGCAGCCAAGATGTGGGAACTAATGAAAAACTGTTTTTT. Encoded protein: CASSQDVGTNEKLFF.

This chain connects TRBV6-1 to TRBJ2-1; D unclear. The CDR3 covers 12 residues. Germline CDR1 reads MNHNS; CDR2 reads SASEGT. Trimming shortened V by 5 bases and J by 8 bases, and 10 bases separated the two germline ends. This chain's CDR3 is CASSHPVYEQFF. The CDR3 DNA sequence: TGTGCCAGCAGTCACCCAGTCTATGAGCAGTTCTTC.

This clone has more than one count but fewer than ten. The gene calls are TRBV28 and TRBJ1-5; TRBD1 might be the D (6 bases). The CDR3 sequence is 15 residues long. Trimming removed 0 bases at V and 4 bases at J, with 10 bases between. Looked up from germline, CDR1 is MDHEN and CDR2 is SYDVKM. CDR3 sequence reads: CASSLWDRENQPQHF. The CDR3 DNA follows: TGTGCCAGCAGTTTATGGGACAGAGAGAATCAGCCCCAGCATTTT. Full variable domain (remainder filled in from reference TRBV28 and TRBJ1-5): DVKVTQSSRYLVKRTGEKVFLECVQDMDHENMFWYRQDPGLGLRLIYFSYDVKMKEKGDIPEGYSVSREKKERFSLILESASTNQTSMYLCASSLWDRENQPQHFGDGTRLSIL.